This T cell receptor beta chain was sequenced during a study of early T cells in non-severe SARS-CoV-2 infection (dated by TCRdb to the early 2020s). In the study overall: Because TCR sequencing was done on bulk RNA from unsorted whole blood, the alpha and beta chains could not be paired.

Libraries were prepared through 5' RACE. Sequencing instrument: NextSeq 500. Unique molecular identifiers were attached to individual cDNA molecules in the TCR library protocol so that sequencing error and PCR bias could be corrected. Sequencing covered both TCR alpha and beta chains, and within each sample the abundances of alpha and beta sequences were tightly co-correlated. The source study handled its data this way. Decombinator V4 was used to perform V gene, J gene and CDR3 annotation of TCR sequences. Expanded TCRs were defined as changing significantly between any two time points under a Poisson model with p below 0.0001. TCR abundances were normalised to the total number of TCRs sequenced in each sample and reported as counts per million. TRAV1-2 paired with TRAJ12, TRAJ20 or TRAJ33 defined MAIT TCRs, while TRAV10 paired with TRAJ18 defined iNKT TCRs. A search of VDJdb, accessed on 1 November 2021, was run for TCRs annotated to CMV, EBV and SARS-CoV-2, with TCRs annotated for multiple antigens excluded. The public sequencing data were trimmed at Q25 with fastp and processed into clonotypes with MiXCR by TCRdb, which kept only in-frame beta chains. Every entry covers one CDR3 protein and lists the most common genes and DNA from its rows. The V and J calls come from TCRdb's annotation, not from the publication. The sample yields about 80,000 distinct CDR3 sequences; more than 7.5% were counted once. Approximately 4.8% of the sample lies in the top ten.

Measured from the cysteine to the phenylalanine, the CDR3 is 16 residues long. Left in the record is the CDR3 DNA by itself, 48 bases read in frame from the first base. V was cut back by 2 bases and J by 0 bases, leaving a gap of 11 bases between them. As encoded in the germline V gene, CDR1 is SNHLY while CDR2 is FYNNEI. A case-control design nested within a healthcare worker cohort in London, UK, was used, with weekly nasopharyngeal swab PCR tests and blood sampling performed. Healthcare workers were recruited during the week of the UK lockdown, between 23 and 31 March 2020, and followed weekly for up to about 15 weeks. Broader findings and caveats from the paper: Matching against VDJdb was skewed toward anti-spike CD8 responses, likely underestimated virus-specific expansions, and missed private and CD4 specificities.

This clonotype occurred a few times. The antigen it binds to is not known. No qualities accompany the bases; no much larger clone lies one base away. Sequencing was performed on whole blood. The rearranged chain carries TRBV2 and TRBJ2-1, with the D gene uncertain. The TCR sequence derives from an adult who was a healthcare worker with PCR-confirmed SARS-CoV-2 infection or an uninfected control (not recorded which). The sequenced DNA: TGTGCCAGCAGTGAAATGGACCGGAGCTCCTACAATGAGCAGTTCTTC. It specifies CASSEMDRSSYNEQFF.